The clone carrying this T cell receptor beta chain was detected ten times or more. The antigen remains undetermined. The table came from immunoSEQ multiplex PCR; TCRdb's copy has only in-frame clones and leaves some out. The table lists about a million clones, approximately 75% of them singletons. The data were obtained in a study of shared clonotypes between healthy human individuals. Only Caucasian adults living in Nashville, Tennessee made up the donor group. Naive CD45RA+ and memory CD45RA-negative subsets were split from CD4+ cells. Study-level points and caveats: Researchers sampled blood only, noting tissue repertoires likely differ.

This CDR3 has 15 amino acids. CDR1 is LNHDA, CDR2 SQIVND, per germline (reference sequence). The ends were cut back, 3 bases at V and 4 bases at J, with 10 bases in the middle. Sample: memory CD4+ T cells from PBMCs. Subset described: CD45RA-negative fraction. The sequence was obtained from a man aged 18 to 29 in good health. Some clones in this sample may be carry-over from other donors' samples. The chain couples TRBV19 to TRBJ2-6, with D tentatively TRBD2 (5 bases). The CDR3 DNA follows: TGTGCCAGTAGTATGCCGGGGTCCGGGGCCAACGTCCTGACTTTC. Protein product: CASSMPGSGANVLTF.